Listed here is a single TCR beta chain. V gave up 7 bases and J gave up 7 bases; unmatched junction bases: 4. The germline V gene encodes CDR1 MGHDK and CDR2 SYGVNS. The CDR3 covers 12 residues. The data were obtained in a study of blood T cell repertoires in COVID-19. Those who participated ranged in age from roughly 18 to 90 years and resided in 20 to 30 US areas. The repertoire was sequenced with immunoSEQ multiplex PCR; TCRdb's copy has only in-frame clones and lacks some. The table shows roughly 420,000 clones, with 88% occurring only once. This sequence originates from a woman aged 25 to 39 with acute COVID-19. Sequencing used PBMCs or T cells enriched from blood (not recorded which). The chain couples TRBV25-1 to TRBJ1-2, with TRBD1 matching 9 bases. This CDR3 is CASKDRGSGYTF. As DNA, the CDR3 is TGTGCCAGCAAGGACAGGGGTTCTGGCTACACCTTC.